This record concerns one T cell receptor beta chain sequence. These data are taken from a study of blood T cell repertoires in COVID-19. Study-wide context: T cells, B-cell-depleted T cells, or PBMCs supplied cDNA or gDNA.

The table came from immunoSEQ multiplex PCR; TCRdb's copy has only in-frame clones and leaves some out. The sample records 200,000 or so clones, about 91% being singletons. V shed 6 bases and J 0 bases; nucleotides not matched to a gene: 5. This CDR3 spans 15 amino acids. Looked up from germline, CDR1 is MNHEY and CDR2 is SVGEGT. Recruitment covered some 25 US areas and drew participants whose ages spanned about 18 to 100 years. Sequencing input: PBMCs or T cells enriched from blood (not recorded which). This TCR was recovered from a woman aged 40 to 50 with acute COVID-19. The V call is TRBV6-2 or TRBV6-3, the J call TRBJ2-7; 10 nucleotides match TRBD2. This CDR3 is CASSPTSGASYEQYF. The CDR3 nucleotides are TGTGCCAGCAGCCCTACTAGCGGGGCCTCCTACGAGCAGTACTTC.